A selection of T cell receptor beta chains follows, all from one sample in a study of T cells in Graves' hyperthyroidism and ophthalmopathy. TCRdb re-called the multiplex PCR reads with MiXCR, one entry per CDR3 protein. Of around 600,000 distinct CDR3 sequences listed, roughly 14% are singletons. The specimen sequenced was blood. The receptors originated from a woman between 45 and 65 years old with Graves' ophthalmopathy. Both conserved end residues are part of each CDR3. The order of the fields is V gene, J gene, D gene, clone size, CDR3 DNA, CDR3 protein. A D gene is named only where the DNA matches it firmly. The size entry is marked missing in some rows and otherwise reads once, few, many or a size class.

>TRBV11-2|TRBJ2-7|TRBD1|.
TGTGCCAGCAGCCCAGGAACCGGGACAGGGCTTCACGAGCAGTACTTC
CASSPGTGTGLHEQYF
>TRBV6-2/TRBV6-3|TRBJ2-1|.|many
TGTGCCAGCAGGCCCGGGAGTGGGGTGGGTAATGAGCAGTTCTTC
CASRPGSGVGNEQFF
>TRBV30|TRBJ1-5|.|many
TGTGCCTGGAGTACGTTTGGGGATCAGCCCCAGCATTTT
CAWSTFGDQPQHF
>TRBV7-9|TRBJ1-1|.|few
TGTGCCAGCAGCCTGGACTGGGGTTATGCTTTCTTT
CASSLDWGYAFF
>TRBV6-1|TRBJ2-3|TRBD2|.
TGTGCCAGCAGAGACGAGCGGGAGGAGTTAATAGATACGCAGTATTTT
CASRDEREELIDTQYF
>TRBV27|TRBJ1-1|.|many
TGCGCCAGCAGTTTTTTAAAGGGTAGTGGGAGCACTGAAGCTTTCTTT
CASSFLKGSGSTEAFF
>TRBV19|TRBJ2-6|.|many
TGTGCCAGTAGTTTGCCCCAATCTGGGGCCAACGTCCTGACTTTC
CASSLPQSGANVLTF
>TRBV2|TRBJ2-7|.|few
TGTGCCTCCCAAGCGGAAAGCTCCTACGAGCAGTACTTC
CASQAESSYEQYF
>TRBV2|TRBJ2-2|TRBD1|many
TGTGCCAGCAGACAGGGGGGGAACACCGGGGAGCTGTTTTTT
CASRQGGNTGELFF
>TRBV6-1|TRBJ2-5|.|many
TGTGCCAGCAGTAGGACTTACCAAGAGACCCAGTACTTC
CASSRTYQETQYF
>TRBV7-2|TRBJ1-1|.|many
TGTGCCAGCAGCTTATATAGCGGTGAAGCTTTCTTT
CASSLYSGEAFF
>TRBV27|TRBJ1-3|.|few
TGTGCCAGCAAGCCAGACAGGCTCTCTGGAAACACCATATATTTT
CASKPDRLSGNTIYF
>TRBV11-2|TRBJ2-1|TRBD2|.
TGTGCCAGCAGCCTAGGACTAGCGGGAGGGATTGAGCAGTTCTTC
CASSLGLAGGIEQFF
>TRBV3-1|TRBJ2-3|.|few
TGTGCCAGCAGCCCCCATGAAGACGCGACGAGTTGGGTCGCAGATACGCAGTATTTT
CASSPHEDATSWVADTQYF